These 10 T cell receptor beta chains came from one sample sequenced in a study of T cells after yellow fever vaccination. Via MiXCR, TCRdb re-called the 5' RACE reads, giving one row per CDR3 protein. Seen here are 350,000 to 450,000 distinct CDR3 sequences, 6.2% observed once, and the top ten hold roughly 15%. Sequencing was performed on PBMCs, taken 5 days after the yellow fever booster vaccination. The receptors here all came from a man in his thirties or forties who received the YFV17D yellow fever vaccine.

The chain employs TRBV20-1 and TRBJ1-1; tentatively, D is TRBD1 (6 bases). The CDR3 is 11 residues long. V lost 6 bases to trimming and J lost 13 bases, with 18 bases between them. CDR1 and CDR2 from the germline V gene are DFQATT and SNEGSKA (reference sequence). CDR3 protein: CSARTTGSNFF. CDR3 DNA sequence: TGCAGTGCCCGAACAACAGGGAGCAATTTCTTT.

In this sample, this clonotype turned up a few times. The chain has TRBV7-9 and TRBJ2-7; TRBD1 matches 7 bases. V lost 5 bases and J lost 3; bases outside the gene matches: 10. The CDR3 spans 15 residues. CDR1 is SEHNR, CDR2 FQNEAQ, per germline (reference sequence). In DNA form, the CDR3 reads TGTGCCAGCAGCCTACTCACGACAGGGTACTACGAGCAGTACTTC. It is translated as CASSLLTTGYYEQYF.

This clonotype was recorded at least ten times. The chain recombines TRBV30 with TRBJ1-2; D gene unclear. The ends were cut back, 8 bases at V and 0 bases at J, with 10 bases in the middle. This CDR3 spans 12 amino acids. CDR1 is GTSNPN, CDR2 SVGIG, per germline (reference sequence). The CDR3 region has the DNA TGTGCCCATGCGAAGGCTAACTATGGCTACACCTTC. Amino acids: CAHAKANYGYTF.

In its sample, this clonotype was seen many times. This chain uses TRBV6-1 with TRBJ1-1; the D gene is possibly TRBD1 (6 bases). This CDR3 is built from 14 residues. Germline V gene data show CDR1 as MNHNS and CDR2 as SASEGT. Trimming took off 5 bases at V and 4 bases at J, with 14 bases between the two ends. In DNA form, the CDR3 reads TGTGCCAGCAGTCCCGCGGGGGCGGGCACTGAAGCTTTCTTT. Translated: CASSPAGAGTEAFF.

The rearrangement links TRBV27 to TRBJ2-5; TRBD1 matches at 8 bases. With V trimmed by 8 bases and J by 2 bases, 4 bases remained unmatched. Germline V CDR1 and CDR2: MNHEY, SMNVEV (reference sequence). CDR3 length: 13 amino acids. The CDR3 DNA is TGTGCCAGCGGAGACAGGGGACAAGAGACCCAGTACTTC. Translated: CASGDRGQETQYF.

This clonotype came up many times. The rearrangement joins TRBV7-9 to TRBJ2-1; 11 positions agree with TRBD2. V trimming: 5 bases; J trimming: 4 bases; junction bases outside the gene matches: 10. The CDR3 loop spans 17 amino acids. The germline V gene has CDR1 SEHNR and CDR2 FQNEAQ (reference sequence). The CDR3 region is CASSILGTSGAYNEQFF. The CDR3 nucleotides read TGTGCCAGCAGCATACTAGGGACTAGCGGAGCTTACAATGAGCAGTTCTTC. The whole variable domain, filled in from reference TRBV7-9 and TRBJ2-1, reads DTGVSQNPRHKITKRGQNVTFRCDPISEHNRLYWYRQTLGQGPEFLTYFQNEAQLEKSRLLSDRFSAERPKGSFSTLEIQRTEQGDSAMYLCASSILGTSGAYNEQFFGPGTRLTVL.

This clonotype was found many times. CDR3 sequence reads: CASSQPALTSGSNTGELFF. The CDR3 DNA sequence: TGCGCCAGCAGCCAACCCGCGTTGACTAGCGGGTCGAACACCGGGGAGCTGTTTTTT. This sequence joins TRBV4-3 and TRBJ2-2; 10 bases are shared with TRBD2. CDR3 length: 19 residues. Germline CDR1 reads LGHNA; CDR2 reads YSLEER. V lost 2 bases and J lost 0; bases outside the gene matches: 9.

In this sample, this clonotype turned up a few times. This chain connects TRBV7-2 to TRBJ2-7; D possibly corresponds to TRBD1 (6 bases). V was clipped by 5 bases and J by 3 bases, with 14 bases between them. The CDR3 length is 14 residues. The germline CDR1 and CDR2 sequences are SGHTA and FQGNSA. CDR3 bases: TGTGCCAGCAGCAGAACAGGGTACGGCTACGAGCAGTACTTC. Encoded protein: CASSRTGYGYEQYF.

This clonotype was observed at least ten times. CDR3 coding DNA: TGTGCCAGCAGCTACTTTTACAATGAGCAGTTCTTC. Protein product: CASSYFYNEQFF. The V gene is TRBV7-2, the J gene TRBJ2-1; D not certain. CDR1 SGHTA and CDR2 FQGNSA come from the germline V gene. CDR3 length equals 12 residues. Trimming left V 4 bases short and J 4 bases short, with 5 bases between.

The chain's CDR3 is CASSLRQGPYNEQFF. The CDR3 region has the DNA TGTGCCAGCAGCCTGAGACAAGGGCCCTACAATGAGCAGTTCTTC. The chain uses TRBV14 and TRBJ2-1; the D is unclear. V lost 4 bases, J lost 2 bases, and 12 bases lay in between. Germline CDR1 SGHDN, CDR2 FVKESK. CDR3 length equals 15 residues. The entire variable domain, with the rest obtained from reference TRBV14 and TRBJ2-1, is as follows: EAGVTQFPSHSVIEKGQTVTLRCDPISGHDNLYWYRRVMGKEIKFLLHFVKESKQDESGMPNNRFLAERTGGTYSTLKVQPAELEDSGVYFCASSLRQGPYNEQFFGPGTRLTVL.